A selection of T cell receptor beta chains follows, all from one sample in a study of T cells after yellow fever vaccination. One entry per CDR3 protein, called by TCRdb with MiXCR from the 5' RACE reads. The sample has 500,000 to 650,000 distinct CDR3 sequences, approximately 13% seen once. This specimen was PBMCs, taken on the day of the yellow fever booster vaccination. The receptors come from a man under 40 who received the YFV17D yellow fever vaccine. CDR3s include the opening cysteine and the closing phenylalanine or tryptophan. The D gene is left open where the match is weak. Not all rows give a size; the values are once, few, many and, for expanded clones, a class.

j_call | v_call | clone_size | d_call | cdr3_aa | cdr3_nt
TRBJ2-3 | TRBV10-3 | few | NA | CAVSVDSHTTDTQYF | TGTGCCGTCAGTGTTGACAGTCACACCACAGATACGCAGTATTTT
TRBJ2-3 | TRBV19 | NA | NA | CASTLTDSTDTQYF | TGTGCCAGTACCTTGACAGACAGCACAGATACGCAGTATTTT
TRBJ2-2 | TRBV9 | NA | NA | CASSVGPSGAGELFF | TGTGCCAGCAGCGTAGGCCCCTCCGGGGCCGGGGAGCTGTTTTTT
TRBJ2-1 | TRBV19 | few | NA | CASSGDLSSYNEQFF | TGTGCCAGTAGTGGGGACCTAAGCTCCTACAATGAGCAGTTCTTC
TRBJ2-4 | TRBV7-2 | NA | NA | CASSLAYGSPAKNIQYF | TGTGCCAGCAGCTTAGCTTACGGGAGCCCGGCCAAAAACATTCAGTACTTC
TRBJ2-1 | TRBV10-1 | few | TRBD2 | CASTDGETSGSSYNEQFF | TGCGCCAGCACCGACGGGGAGACTAGCGGGAGTTCCTACAATGAGCAGTTCTTC
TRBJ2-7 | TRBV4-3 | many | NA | CASSQDRTYEQYF | TGTGCCAGCAGCCAAGATAGGACCTACGAGCAGTACTTC
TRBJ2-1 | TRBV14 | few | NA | CASSRGGSWGSEQFF | TGTGCCAGCAGCCGAGGGGGGTCGTGGGGAAGCGAGCAGTTCTTC
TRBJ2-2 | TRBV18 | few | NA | CASSPGIAANTGELFF | TGTGCCAGCTCACCCGGAATAGCGGCGAACACCGGGGAGCTGTTTTTT
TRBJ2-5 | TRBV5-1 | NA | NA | CASSLNIQETQYF | TGCGCCAGCAGCTTGAACATTCAAGAGACCCAGTACTTC
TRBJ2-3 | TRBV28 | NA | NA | CASSLSVLDTQYF | TGTGCCAGCAGTTTATCCGTCCTGGATACGCAGTATTTT
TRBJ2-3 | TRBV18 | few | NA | CASSPLRDAADTQYF | TGTGCCAGCTCACCACTCCGAGATGCGGCAGATACGCAGTATTTT
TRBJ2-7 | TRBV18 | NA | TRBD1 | CASSPRDSGREQYF | TGTGCCAGCTCACCAAGGGACAGTGGCCGCGAGCAGTACTTC
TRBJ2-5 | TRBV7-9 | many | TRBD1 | CASSRDRGSQETQYF | TGTGCCAGCAGCCGGGACAGGGGGTCGCAAGAGACCCAGTACTTC
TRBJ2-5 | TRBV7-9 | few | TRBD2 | CASNPHGTSSQETQYF | TGTGCCAGCAACCCTCATGGGACTAGCTCCCAAGAGACCCAGTACTTC
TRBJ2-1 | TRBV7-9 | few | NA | CQAGPGFF | TGTCAGGCGGGTCCCGGATTCTTC
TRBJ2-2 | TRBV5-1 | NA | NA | CASSLDLGGRTGELFF | TGCGCCAGCAGCTTGGATCTGGGAGGAAGAACCGGGGAGCTGTTTTTT
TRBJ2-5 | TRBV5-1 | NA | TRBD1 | CASRSDRGVQETQYF | TGCGCCAGCAGATCCGACAGGGGGGTACAAGAGACCCAGTACTTC
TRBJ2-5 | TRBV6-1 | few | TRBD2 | CASGLAGRETQYF | TGTGCCAGCGGACTAGCGGGAAGGGAGACCCAGTACTTC
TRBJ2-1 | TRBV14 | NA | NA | CASSQVGSPYNEQFF | TGTGCCAGCAGCCAGGTGGGGAGCCCCTACAATGAGCAGTTCTTC
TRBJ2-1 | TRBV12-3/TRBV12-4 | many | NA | CASSPEGGGEQFF | TGTGCCAGCAGCCCAGAGGGAGGGGGGGAGCAGTTCTTC
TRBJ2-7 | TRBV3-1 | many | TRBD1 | CASSQEETGSYEQYF | TGTGCCAGCAGCCAAGAGGAGACAGGGTCATACGAGCAGTACTTC
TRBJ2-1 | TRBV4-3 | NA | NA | CASSQDAAAGRQFF | TGCGCCAGCAGCCAAGATGCGGCTGCCGGTAGGCAGTTCTTC
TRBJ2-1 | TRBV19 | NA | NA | CASSMAATRSYNEQFF | TGTGCCAGTAGTATGGCGGCTACTCGATCCTACAATGAGCAGTTCTTC
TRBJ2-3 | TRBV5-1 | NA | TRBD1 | CASSSQGARTDTQYF | TGCGCCAGCAGCTCCCAGGGGGCCCGCACAGATACGCAGTATTTT
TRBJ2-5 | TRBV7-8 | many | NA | CASSVGGLETQYF | TGTGCCAGCAGCGTCGGAGGATTGGAGACCCAGTACTTC
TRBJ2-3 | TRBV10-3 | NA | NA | CATLRDPGTGTQYF | TGTGCCACACTCCGGGACCCGGGTACGGGTACGCAGTATTTT
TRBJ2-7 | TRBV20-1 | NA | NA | CSAQRGLAYEQYF | TGCAGTGCCCAACGGGGCCTAGCCTACGAGCAGTACTTC
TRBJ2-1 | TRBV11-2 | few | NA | CASSSDGTWQFF | TGTGCCAGCAGCTCGGACGGGACCTGGCAGTTCTTC